This T cell receptor (beta chain) appears in the sequencing data of a study of chemoradiotherapy in HPV16-positive cancers. Clones were sequenced by immunoSEQ multiplex PCR, and TCRdb holds only the in-frame ones, with some missing. The sample comprises some 3,000 clones, nearly 85% of which are singletons, and over 3% rests with the top ten. The CDR3 loop spans 18 amino acids. Germline V gene sequence: CDR1 SGHRS, CDR2 YFSETQ. With 5 bases clipped from V and 2 bases from J, the junction kept 12 bases outside the gene matches. The chain uses TRBV5-1 and TRBJ2-7; 14 bases line up with TRBD2. The sequencing here drew on tumor tissue, taken from a patient who underwent chemoradiotherapy. The receptor's source is a human donor with HPV-associated anogenital cancer. This CDR3 is CASRPPGLAGEIPYEQYF. The CDR3 bases are TGCGCCAGCAGACCGCCGGGACTAGCGGGAGAAATCCCCTACGAGCAGTACTTC.